The next 28 T cell receptor beta chains were all read from a single sample in a study of T cells after posttransplantation cyclophosphamide. Cyclophosphamide on days +3 and +4 followed busulfan-fludarabine conditioning and a marrow graft. Measured with immunoSEQ multiplex PCR; TCRdb has only the in-frame clones, and not every one. The sample has 5,000 to 6,500 clones; about 80% are singletons. The source material was PBMCs, sampled after allogeneic stem cell transplant with posttransplant cyclophosphamide. The receptor set was obtained from a male patient between 60 and 69 years old who received an allogeneic stem cell transplant from an unrelated donor, was CMV-positive, and had no GVHD. Some T cells may be the graft donor's.

J is TRBJ2-2 and V is TRBV7-8; D gene unclear. Germline V gives CDR1 SGHVS, CDR2 FQNEAQ. This CDR3 has 14 amino acids. The V end lost 6 bases, the J end lost 1 base, and 9 bases lay between the germline ends. CDR3 amino acids: CASSGRQNTGELFF. CDR3 sequence (DNA): TGTGCCAGCAGTGGCAGACAGAACACCGGGGAGCTGTTTTTT.

This clone was recorded once. V gene TRBV28 combines with J gene TRBJ1-5; the D gene is possibly TRBD1 (6 bases). The germline CDR1 and CDR2 sequences are MDHEN and SYDVKM. This CDR3 region has 13 residues. V lost 6 bases, J lost 2 bases, and 8 bases lay in between. The CDR3 DNA follows: TGTGCCAGCAGACAGGGAGGCAATCAGCCCCAGCATTTT. This translates into CASRQGGNQPQHF.

Sample share makes this clone medium-sized. The chain couples TRBV2 to TRBJ1-5; 8 bases match TRBD1. V gave up 5 bases and J gave up 7 bases; unmatched junction bases: 10. This CDR3 is 15 amino acids long. Germline V gives CDR1 SNHLY, CDR2 FYNNEI. CDR3 residues: CASSLDRGGRQPQHF. CDR3 nucleotide sequence: TGTGCCAGCAGTCTAGACAGGGGTGGAAGACAGCCCCAGCATTTT.

As DNA, the CDR3 is TGCAGCGTGGGCGGGTTGACAAATGAGCAGTTCTTC. It codes for CSVGGLTNEQFF. The V and J genes are TRBV29-1 and TRBJ2-1, with D possibly being TRBD2 (5 bases). Germline values: CDR1 SQVTM, CDR2 ANQGSEA. Trimming shortened V by 6 bases and J by 7 bases, and 13 bases separated the two germline ends. CDR3 length: 12 amino acids.

This rearrangement joins TRBV9 to TRBJ2-2; 8 bases fit TRBD2. The germline CDR1 and CDR2 sequences are SGDLS and YYNGEE. The CDR3 extends over 16 amino acids. The J segment lost 1 base and the V segment lost 1 base, leaving 3 bases of the junction unmatched. CDR3 sequence: CASSVLAGQNTGELFF. The CDR3 DNA sequence: TGTGCCAGCAGCGTATTAGCGGGACAGAACACCGGGGAGCTGTTTTTT.

The chain couples TRBV6-1 to TRBJ1-3; D remains unclear. The CDR3 spans 12 residues. Germline V gene lookup returns CDR1 MNHNS and CDR2 SASEGT. V dropped 7 bases and J dropped 5 bases, with 9 bases sitting between them. The CDR3 loop reads CASNSFRNTIYF. The CDR3 region has the DNA TGTGCCAGCAACTCTTTCCGAAACACCATATATTTT.

The chain has TRBV7-2 and TRBJ1-1; 7 nucleotides match TRBD1. V lost 6 bases and J lost 0; bases outside the gene matches: 4. Looked up from germline, CDR1 is SGHTA and CDR2 is FQGNSA. CDR3 length equals 14 residues. For the CDR3, the DNA is TGTGCCAGCAGATCGACAGGGTTGAACACTGAAGCTTTCTTT. It encodes CASRSTGLNTEAFF. Filled out from reference TRBV7-2 and TRBJ1-1, the complete variable domain reads GAGVSQSPSNKVTEKGKDVELRCDPISGHTALYWYRQSLGQGLEFLIYFQGNSAPDKSGLPSDRFSAERTGGSVSTLTIQRTQQEDSAVYLCASRSTGLNTEAFFGQGTRLTVV.

This rearrangement joins TRBV6-5 to TRBJ2-7; 8 bases line up with TRBD2. Germline CDR1 is MNHEY and CDR2 is SVGAGI. The V gene end was trimmed by 4 bases and the J gene end by 4 bases; junction bases not matched to a gene: 9. The CDR3 loop spans 15 amino acids. CDR3 coding DNA: TGTGCCAGCAGTTCTCCGGGACTAGGGGTATACGAGCAGTACTTC. It is translated as CASSSPGLGVYEQYF.

The V gene is TRBV19, the J gene TRBJ2-7; TRBD2 might be the D (6 bases). The germline V and J ends were trimmed by 6 bases and 2 bases, with 11 bases remaining between them. CDR1 and CDR2 from the germline V gene are LNHDA and SQIVND (reference sequence). The CDR3 loop spans 13 amino acids. The DNA for the CDR3 is TGTGCCAGTAGCGAGACTAGTCCCTACGAGCAGTACTTC. Translated: CASSETSPYEQYF.

This clone has a single count. This chain uses TRBV28 with TRBJ1-5, with D tentatively TRBD1 (5 bases). The CDR3 has 14 residues. The V and J ends lost 6 bases and 0 bases respectively, with 9 bases between them. From germline, CDR1 is MDHEN and CDR2 SYDVKM. The CDR3: CASSRQYSNQPQHF. CDR3 nucleotides: TGTGCCAGCAGCCGACAGTATAGCAATCAGCCCCAGCATTTT.

This clone is a singleton in its sample. CDR3 bases: TGTGCCAGCTCGCGCGGGACTAGCAGATCATACGAGCAGTACTTC. This translates into CASSRGTSRSYEQYF. This chain uses TRBV18 with TRBJ2-7; TRBD2 agrees at 9 bases. CDR3 length: 15 residues. V lost 6 bases and J lost 4; bases outside the gene matches: 10. The V gene's germline CDR1 is KGHSH and CDR2 LQKENI.

There are a few counts of this clone. The chain carries TRBV7-6 and TRBJ2-7; a possible D gene is TRBD2 (5 bases). The CDR3 contains 13 residues. Germline CDR1 and CDR2: SGHVS and FNYEAQ. V was trimmed by 1 base and J by 6 bases, leaving 10 bases between them. For the CDR3, the DNA is TGTGCCAGCAGCTTAGGTGCGGGTAGCGAGCAGTACTTC. Translating it yields CASSLGAGSEQYF.

The chain combines TRBV4-1 with TRBJ1-5; D may be TRBD1 (5 bases). In germline, CDR1 is MGHRA, CDR2 YSYEKL. This CDR3 spans 16 amino acids. V was cut by 4 bases and J by 5 bases, with 18 bases left in between. CDR3 sequence (DNA): TGCGCCAGCAGCCGATACCTTTCGGGGGACGATCAGCCCCAGCATTTT. This codes for CASSRYLSGDDQPQHF.

The rearrangement joins TRBV28 to TRBJ1-5; 7 bases are shared with TRBD1. J gave up 1 base and V 5 bases, and 2 bases lay outside the gene matches. Per the germline V gene, CDR1 is MDHEN and CDR2 is SYDVKM. The CDR3 is 14 amino acids. The CDR3 DNA reads TGTGCCAGCAGTCGAGGGGGCAGCAATCAGCCCCAGCATTTT. Translation gives CASSRGGSNQPQHF.

The V gene is TRBV7-8, the J gene TRBJ2-6; TRBD2 matches 7 bases. Germline CDR1 SGHVS, CDR2 FQNEAQ. After removal of 4 bases from V and 3 bases from J, the junction contained 12 bases not matched to a gene. The CDR3 totals 18 residues. CDR3 DNA sequence: TGTGCCAGCAGCTACCCGGGGGGTAACTCTGGTGGGGCCAACGTCCTGACTTTC. Its protein product is CASSYPGGNSGGANVLTF. Filled out from reference TRBV7-8 and TRBJ2-6, the complete variable domain reads GAGVSQSPRYKVAKRGQDVALRCDPISGHVSLFWYQQALGQGPEFLTYFQNEAQLDKSGLPSDRFFAERPEGSVSTLKIQRTQQEDSAVYLCASSYPGGNSGGANVLTFGAGSRLTVL.

The chain joins TRBV10-1 to TRBJ2-1; the match to TRBD2 covers 10 bases. Germline assignment: CDR1 WNHNN and CDR2 SYGVQD (reference sequence). The CDR3 is 19 residues long. Trimming at V came to 3 bases and at J to 7 bases, leaving 18 bases not matched to a gene. The CDR3 loop reads CASSEMRILAGEYLNEQFF. In DNA form, the CDR3 reads TGCGCCAGCAGTGAAATGAGAATCCTAGCGGGAGAGTATTTGAATGAGCAGTTCTTC.

The chain combines TRBV7-9 with TRBJ2-1; possible D gene TRBD1, 6 bases. CDR1 and CDR2 (germline): SEHNR, FQNEAQ (reference sequence). The germline V and J ends were trimmed by 4 bases and 4 bases, with 11 bases remaining between them. CDR3 size: 14 residues. Here the CDR3 DNA reads TGTGCCAGCAGCTACGGACAGACGTACAATGAGCAGTTCTTC. Translation: CASSYGQTYNEQFF.

This chain uses TRBV11-2 with TRBJ2-5; no firm D call. The J call may be mistaken, given a closer DNA end match to TRBJ2-7. This CDR3 has 11 residues. Germline V gene data show CDR1 as SGHAT and CDR2 as FQNNGV. As DNA, the CDR3 is TGTGCCAGCAGCTCATACTACGAGCAGTACTTC. Protein: CASSSYYEQYF.

The table lists this clone with a few counts. The chain uses TRBV5-4 and TRBJ1-1; TRBD1 matches 8 bases. Trimming removed 4 bases from V and 5 bases from J; junction bases left unmatched: 7. Per germline, CDR1 SGHNT and CDR2 YYREEE (reference sequence). The CDR3 covers 14 residues. CDR3 DNA sequence: TGTGCCAGCAGCCCGCAGGGGGCGTTGACTGAAGCTTTCTTT. Translation gives CASSPQGALTEAFF.

By frequency in the sample, this clone is large. The rearrangement links TRBV6-5 to TRBJ2-2; perhaps TRBD2 as D (5 bases). The germline V gene encodes CDR1 MNHEY and CDR2 SVGAGI. The CDR3 covers 14 residues. V dropped 7 bases and J dropped 6 bases, with 15 bases sitting between them. The CDR3 sequence: CASTITGDSGELFF. As DNA, the CDR3 is TGTGCCAGCACTATCACCGGGGATTCCGGGGAGCTGTTTTTT.

V usage is TRBV2 and J usage is TRBJ1-1; 7 positions agree with TRBD1. Looked up from germline, CDR1 is SNHLY and CDR2 is FYNNEI. V shed 6 bases and J 0 bases; nucleotides not matched to a gene: 10. CDR3 length: 16 amino acids. CDR3 residues: CASRDTGAGLNTEAFF. The CDR3 coding sequence is TGTGCCAGCAGGGACACAGGGGCGGGCCTGAACACTGAAGCTTTCTTT. The full variable domain, completed using reference TRBV2 and TRBJ1-1, is EPEVTQTPSHQVTQMGQEVILRCVPISNHLYFYWYRQILGQKVEFLVSFYNNEISEKSEIFDDQFSVERPDGSNFTLKIRSTKLEDSAMYFCASRDTGAGLNTEAFFGQGTRLTVV.

The gene calls are TRBV28 and TRBJ2-3, with TRBD1 matching over 7 bases. CDR3 length equals 16 residues. Germline CDR1 MDHEN, CDR2 SYDVKM. V shed 5 bases, J shed 2 bases, and the junction held 10 bases outside the gene matches. CDR3 sequence reads: CASSEGLGGVTDTQYF. DNA of the CDR3: TGTGCCAGCAGTGAAGGCTTAGGGGGCGTCACAGATACGCAGTATTTT. Drawing the rest from reference TRBV28 and TRBJ2-3, the complete variable domain is DVKVTQSSRYLVKRTGEKVFLECVQDMDHENMFWYRQDPGLGLRLIYFSYDVKMKEKGDIPEGYSVSREKKERFSLILESASTNQTSMYLCASSEGLGGVTDTQYFGPGTRLTVL.

V usage is TRBV7-2 and J usage is TRBJ1-1; a weak D match, TRBD1 (6 bases). Germline CDR1 SGHTA, CDR2 FQGNSA. CDR3 length equals 13 residues. The V and J ends lost 5 bases and 0 bases respectively, with 7 bases between them. The CDR3 region is CASSRQVNTEAFF. The DNA of the CDR3 is TGTGCCAGCAGCAGACAGGTGAACACTGAAGCTTTCTTT. The entire variable domain, with the rest obtained from reference TRBV7-2 and TRBJ1-1, is as follows: GAGVSQSPSNKVTEKGKDVELRCDPISGHTALYWYRQSLGQGLEFLIYFQGNSAPDKSGLPSDRFSAERTGGSVSTLTIQRTQQEDSAVYLCASSRQVNTEAFFGQGTRLTVV.

The chain uses TRBV7-7 and TRBJ2-3, with 9 bases lining up with TRBD2. Germline CDR1 and CDR2: SSHAT and FNYEAQ (reference sequence). J lost 3 bases, V lost 5 bases, and 12 bases had no gene match. The CDR3 is made up of 17 amino acids. In nucleotides, the CDR3 is TGTGCCAGCAGCCCTCTAGCGGGGTCCCAGTGGACAGATACGCAGTATTTT. Translation: CASSPLAGSQWTDTQYF. The complete variable domain, with remaining parts taken from reference TRBV7-7 and TRBJ2-3, reads GAGVSQSPRYKVTKRGQDVTLRCDPISSHATLYWYQQALGQGPEFLTYFNYEAQPDKSGLPSDRFSAERPEGSISTLTIQRTEQRDSAMYRCASSPLAGSQWTDTQYFGPGTRLTVL.

Only a few counts were recorded for this clone. This chain links TRBV2 with TRBJ1-2; the D gene is possibly TRBD1 (6 bases). V lost 5 bases to trimming and J lost 2 bases, with 12 bases between them. The CDR3 runs 14 residues. Germline lookup yields CDR1 SNHLY and CDR2 FYNNEI. CDR3 coding DNA: TGTGCCAGCAGTAAAGAACAGGGCAACTATGGCTACACCTTC. This codes for CASSKEQGNYGYTF.

This rearrangement joins TRBV9 to TRBJ2-7, with 11 bases matching TRBD2. This CDR3 region has 16 residues. The germline V gene encodes CDR1 SGDLS and CDR2 YYNGEE. V lost 3 bases and J lost 6; bases outside the gene matches: 11. This chain's CDR3 is CASSASIAGGPLEQYF. The CDR3 DNA reads TGTGCCAGCAGCGCCTCGATAGCGGGAGGGCCCCTCGAGCAGTACTTC.

The chain uses TRBV7-8 and TRBJ2-1; 12 bases map to TRBD2. Germline lookup yields CDR1 SGHVS and CDR2 FQNEAQ. The length of the CDR3 is 19 residues. V lost 4 bases, J lost 0 bases, and 10 bases stayed unmatched. The CDR3 loop reads CASSSSYGLAGLSYNEQFF. CDR3 nucleotide sequence: TGTGCCAGCAGCTCAAGCTATGGACTAGCGGGGCTCTCCTACAATGAGCAGTTCTTC.

The chain employs TRBV28 and TRBJ2-3; tentatively, D is TRBD2 (6 bases). This CDR3 is 19 amino acids long. From germline, CDR1 is MDHEN and CDR2 SYDVKM. V was trimmed by 9 bases and J by 2 bases, leaving 30 bases between them. In DNA form, the CDR3 reads TGTGCCAGTCCCGACTATCCCCGGGGGAGAAGAGCGGTCACAGATACGCAGTATTTT. Encoded protein: CASPDYPRGRRAVTDTQYF.